This T cell receptor (beta chain) comes out of a study of blood T cell repertoires in COVID-19. Study-wide context: The United States, Italy and Spain provided the acute and convalescent COVID-19 samples. T cells, B-cell-depleted T cells, or PBMCs provided the cDNA or gDNA that served as material.

Per the study methods: Reference gene primer amplification gave estimated nucleated cell counts. The data were produced by immunoSEQ multiplex PCR, yet TCRdb's version contains in-frame clones alone and is incomplete. Clone size and the V and J calls come from that table; the DNA yielded D and trimming. The table shows some 100,000 clones, with 85% to 90% occurring only once. The length of the CDR3 is 14 residues. Looked up from germline, CDR1 is MNHEY and CDR2 is SMNVEV (reference sequence). Trimming left V 3 bases short and J 4 bases short, with 10 bases between. This clone has just one count. The rearrangement uses TRBV27 and TRBJ1-5; perhaps TRBD1 as D (6 bases). Input material: peripheral blood. This TCR was sampled from a woman of 80 years or more with active COVID-19. In DNA form, the CDR3 reads TGTGCCAGCAGTTTCGGGACATCAAATCAGCCCCAGCATTTT. It encodes CASSFGTSNQPQHF.